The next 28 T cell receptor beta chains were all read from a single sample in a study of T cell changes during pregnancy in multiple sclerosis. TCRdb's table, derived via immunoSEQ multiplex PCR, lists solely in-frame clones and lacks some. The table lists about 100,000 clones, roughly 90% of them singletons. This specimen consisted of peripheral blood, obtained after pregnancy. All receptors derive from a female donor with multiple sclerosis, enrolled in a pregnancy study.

CDR3 coding DNA: TGTGCCATCAGTGAGTCTGAAGGGGTCGGACAGCCCCAGCATTTT. Translated: CAISESEGVGQPQHF. This rearrangement joins TRBV10-3 to TRBJ1-5; a possible D gene is TRBD1 (5 bases). Germline loops: CDR1 ENHRY, CDR2 SYGVKD. The CDR3 has 15 amino acids. Trimming took 0 bases from V and 7 from J, leaving 13 bases between them.

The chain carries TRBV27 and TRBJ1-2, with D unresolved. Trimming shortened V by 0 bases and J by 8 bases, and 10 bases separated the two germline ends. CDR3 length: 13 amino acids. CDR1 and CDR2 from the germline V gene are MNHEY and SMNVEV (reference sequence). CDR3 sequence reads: CASSLSPGLGYTF. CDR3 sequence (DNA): TGTGCCAGCAGTTTATCCCCGGGTTTGGGCTACACCTTC.

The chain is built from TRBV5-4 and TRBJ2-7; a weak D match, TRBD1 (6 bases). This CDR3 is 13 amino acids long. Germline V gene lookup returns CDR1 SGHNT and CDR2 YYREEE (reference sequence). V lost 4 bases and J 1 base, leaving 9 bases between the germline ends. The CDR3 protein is CASSDGQSYEQYF. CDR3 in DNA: TGTGCCAGCAGCGACGGACAGTCCTACGAGCAGTACTTC.

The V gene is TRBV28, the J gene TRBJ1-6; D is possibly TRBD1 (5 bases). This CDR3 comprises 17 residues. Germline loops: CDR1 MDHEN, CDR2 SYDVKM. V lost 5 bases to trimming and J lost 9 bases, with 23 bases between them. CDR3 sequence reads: CASSGPPGQNFGSPLHF. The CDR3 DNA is TGTGCCAGCAGTGGTCCGCCAGGGCAAAATTTCGGTTCACCCCTCCACTTT.

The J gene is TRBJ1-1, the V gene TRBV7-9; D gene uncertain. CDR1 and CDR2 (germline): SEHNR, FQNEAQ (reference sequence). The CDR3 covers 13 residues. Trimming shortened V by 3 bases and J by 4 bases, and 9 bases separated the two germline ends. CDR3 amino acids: CASSFEPSTEAFF. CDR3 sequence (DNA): TGTGCCAGCAGCTTCGAGCCGTCCACTGAAGCTTTCTTT. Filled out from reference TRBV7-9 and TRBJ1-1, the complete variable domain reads DTGVSQNPRHKITKRGQNVTFRCDPISEHNRLYWYRQTLGQGPEFLTYFQNEAQLEKSRLLSDRFSAERPKGSFSTLEIQRTEQGDSAMYLCASSFEPSTEAFFGQGTRLTVV.

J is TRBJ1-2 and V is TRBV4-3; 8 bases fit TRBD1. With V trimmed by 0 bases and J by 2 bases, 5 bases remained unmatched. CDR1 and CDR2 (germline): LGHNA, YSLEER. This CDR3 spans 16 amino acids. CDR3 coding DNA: TGCGCCAGCAGCCAAGATCGACGACAGGGGAACTATGGCTACACCTTC. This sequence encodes CASSQDRRQGNYGYTF.

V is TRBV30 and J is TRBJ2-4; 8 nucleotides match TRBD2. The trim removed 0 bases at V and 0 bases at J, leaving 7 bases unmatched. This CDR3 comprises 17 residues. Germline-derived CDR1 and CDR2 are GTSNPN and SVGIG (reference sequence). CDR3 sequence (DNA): TGTGCCTGGAGTGTACCGGGACTAGGCACAGCCAAAAACATTCAGTACTTC. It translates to CAWSVPGLGTAKNIQYF.

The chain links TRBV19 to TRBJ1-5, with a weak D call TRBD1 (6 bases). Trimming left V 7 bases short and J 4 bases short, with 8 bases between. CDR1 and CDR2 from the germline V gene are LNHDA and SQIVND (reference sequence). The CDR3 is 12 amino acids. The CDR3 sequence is CASNDRNQPQHF. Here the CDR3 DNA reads TGTGCCAGTAACGACAGGAATCAGCCCCAGCATTTT.

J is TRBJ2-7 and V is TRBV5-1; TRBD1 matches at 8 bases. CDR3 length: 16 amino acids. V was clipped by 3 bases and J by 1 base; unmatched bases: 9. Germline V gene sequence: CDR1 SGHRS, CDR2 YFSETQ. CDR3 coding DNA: TGCGCCAGCAGCTCCAACGCCGGGACAGGATCCTACGAGCAGTACTTC. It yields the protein CASSSNAGTGSYEQYF.

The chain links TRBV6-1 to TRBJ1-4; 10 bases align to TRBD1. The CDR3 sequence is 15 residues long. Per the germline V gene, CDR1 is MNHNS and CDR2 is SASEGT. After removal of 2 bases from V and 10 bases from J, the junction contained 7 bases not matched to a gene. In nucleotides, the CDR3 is TGTGCCAGCAGTGAACCGGGACAGGGGAACGGAAAACTGTTTTTT. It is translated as CASSEPGQGNGKLFF.

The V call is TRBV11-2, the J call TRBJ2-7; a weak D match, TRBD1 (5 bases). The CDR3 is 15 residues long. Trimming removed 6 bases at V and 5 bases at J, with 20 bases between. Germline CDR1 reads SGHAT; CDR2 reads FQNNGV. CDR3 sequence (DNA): TGTGCCAGCAGTCCCGGTGGATCAGGGTGGGACGAGCAGTACTTC. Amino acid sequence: CASSPGGSGWDEQYF.

CDR3 region: CSVVSRGYEQYF. The CDR3 coding sequence is TGCAGCGTTGTAAGCAGGGGCTACGAGCAGTACTTC. This sequence joins TRBV29-1 and TRBJ2-7; D possibly corresponds to TRBD1 (6 bases). The CDR3 length is 12 residues. Trimming shortened V by 4 bases and J by 3 bases, and 10 bases separated the two germline ends. Germline CDR1 is SQVTM and CDR2 is ANQGSEA.

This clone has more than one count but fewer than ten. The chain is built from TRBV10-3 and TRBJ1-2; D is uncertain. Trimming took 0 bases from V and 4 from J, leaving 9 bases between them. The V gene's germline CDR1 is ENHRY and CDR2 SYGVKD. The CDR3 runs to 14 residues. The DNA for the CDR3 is TGTGCCATCAGTGAGTCGAGGGAGTTCTATGGCTACACCTTC. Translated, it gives CAISESREFYGYTF.

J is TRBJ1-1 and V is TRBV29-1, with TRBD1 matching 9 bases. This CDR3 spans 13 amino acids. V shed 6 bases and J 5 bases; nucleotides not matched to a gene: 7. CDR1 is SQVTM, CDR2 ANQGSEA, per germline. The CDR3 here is CSVATGGGTEAFF. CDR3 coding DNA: TGCAGCGTGGCGACAGGGGGGGGAACTGAAGCTTTCTTT.

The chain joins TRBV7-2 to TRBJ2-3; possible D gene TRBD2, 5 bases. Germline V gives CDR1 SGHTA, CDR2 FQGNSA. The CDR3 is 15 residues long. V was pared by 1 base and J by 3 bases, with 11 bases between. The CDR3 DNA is TGTGCCAGCAGCTTAGGGACTGGCCCTACAGATACGCAGTATTTT. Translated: CASSLGTGPTDTQYF.

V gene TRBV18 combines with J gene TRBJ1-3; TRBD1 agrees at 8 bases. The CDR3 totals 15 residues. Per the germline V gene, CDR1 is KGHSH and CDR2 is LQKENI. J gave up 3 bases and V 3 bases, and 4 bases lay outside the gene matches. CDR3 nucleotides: TGTGCCAGCTCACCCCAGGGGGCGAGTGGAAACACCATATATTTT. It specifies CASSPQGASGNTIYF. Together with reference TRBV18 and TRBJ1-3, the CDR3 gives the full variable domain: NAGVMQNPRHLVRRRGQEARLRCSPMKGHSHVYWYRQLPEEGLKFMVYLQKENIIDESGMPKERFSAEFPKEGPSILRIQQVVRGDSAAYFCASSPQGASGNTIYFGEGSWLTVV.

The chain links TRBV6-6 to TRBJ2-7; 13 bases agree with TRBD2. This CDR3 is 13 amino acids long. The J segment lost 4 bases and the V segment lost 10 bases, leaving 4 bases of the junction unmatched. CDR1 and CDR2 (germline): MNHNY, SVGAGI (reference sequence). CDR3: CATWTSGSYEQYF. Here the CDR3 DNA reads TGTGCCACCTGGACTAGCGGGAGTTACGAGCAGTACTTC.

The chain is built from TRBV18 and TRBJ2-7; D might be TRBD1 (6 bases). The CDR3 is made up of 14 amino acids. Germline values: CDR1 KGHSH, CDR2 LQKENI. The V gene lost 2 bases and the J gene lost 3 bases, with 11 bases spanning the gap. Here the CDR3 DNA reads TGTGCCAGCTCACCAAGTGTCAGGGGCTACGAGCAGTACTTC. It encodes CASSPSVRGYEQYF.

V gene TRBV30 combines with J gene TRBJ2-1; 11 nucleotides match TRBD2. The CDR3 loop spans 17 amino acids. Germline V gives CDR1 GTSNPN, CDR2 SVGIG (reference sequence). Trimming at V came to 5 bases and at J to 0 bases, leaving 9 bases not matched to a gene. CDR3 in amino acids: CAWVITSGGSSYNEQFF. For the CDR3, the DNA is TGTGCCTGGGTGATTACTAGCGGGGGTAGCTCCTACAATGAGCAGTTCTTC.

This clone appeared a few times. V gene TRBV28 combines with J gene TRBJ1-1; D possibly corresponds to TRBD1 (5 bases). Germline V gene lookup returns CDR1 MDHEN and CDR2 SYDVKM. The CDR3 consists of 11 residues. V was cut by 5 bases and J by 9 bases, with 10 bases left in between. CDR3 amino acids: CASSVTEKAFF. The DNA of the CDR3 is TGTGCCAGCAGTGTGACAGAGAAAGCTTTCTTT.

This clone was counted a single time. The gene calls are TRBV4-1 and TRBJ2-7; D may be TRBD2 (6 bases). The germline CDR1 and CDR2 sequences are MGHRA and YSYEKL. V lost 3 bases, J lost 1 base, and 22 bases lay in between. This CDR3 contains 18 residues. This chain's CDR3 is CASSHGRNGAGPSYEQYF. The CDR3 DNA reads TGCGCCAGCAGCCACGGAAGAAACGGGGCGGGGCCATCCTACGAGCAGTACTTC.

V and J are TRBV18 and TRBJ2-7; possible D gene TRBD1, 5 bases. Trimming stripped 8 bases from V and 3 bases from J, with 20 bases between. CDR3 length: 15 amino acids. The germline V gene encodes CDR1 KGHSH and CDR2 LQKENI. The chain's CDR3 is CASRNRQGMDYEQYF. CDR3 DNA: TGTGCCAGCCGCAATCGGCAGGGTATGGACTACGAGCAGTACTTC.

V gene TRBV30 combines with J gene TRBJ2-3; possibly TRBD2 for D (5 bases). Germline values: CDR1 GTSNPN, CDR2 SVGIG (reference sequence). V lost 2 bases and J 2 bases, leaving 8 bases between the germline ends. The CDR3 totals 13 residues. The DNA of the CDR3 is TGTGCCTGGAGTAGGGAGAACACAGATACGCAGTATTTT. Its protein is CAWSRENTDTQYF.

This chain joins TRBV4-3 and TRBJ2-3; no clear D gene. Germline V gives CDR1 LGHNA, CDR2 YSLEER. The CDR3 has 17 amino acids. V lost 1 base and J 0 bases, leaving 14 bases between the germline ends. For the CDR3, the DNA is TGCGCCAGCAGCCAAGGTGTTGCGGCCCCTAGCACAGATACGCAGTATTTT. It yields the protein CASSQGVAAPSTDTQYF.

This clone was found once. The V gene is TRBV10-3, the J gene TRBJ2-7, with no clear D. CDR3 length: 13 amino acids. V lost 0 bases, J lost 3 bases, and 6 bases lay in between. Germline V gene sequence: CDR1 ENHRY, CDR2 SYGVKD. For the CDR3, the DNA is TGTGCCATCAGTGAGTCTGCTAGCTACGAGCAGTACTTC. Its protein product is CAISESASYEQYF.

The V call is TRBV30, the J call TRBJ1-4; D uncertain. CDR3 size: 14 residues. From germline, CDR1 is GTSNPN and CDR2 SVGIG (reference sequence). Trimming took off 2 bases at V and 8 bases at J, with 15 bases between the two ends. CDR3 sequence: CAWSPRVVEEKLFF. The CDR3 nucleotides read TGTGCCTGGAGTCCTCGGGTGGTAGAAGAAAAACTGTTTTTT.

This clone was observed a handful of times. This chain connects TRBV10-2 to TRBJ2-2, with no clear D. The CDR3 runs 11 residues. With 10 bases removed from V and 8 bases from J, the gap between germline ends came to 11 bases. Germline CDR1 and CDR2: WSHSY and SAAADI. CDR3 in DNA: TGCGCCACCGGTATGAGGGGGGAGCTGTTTTTT. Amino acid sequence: CATGMRGELFF.

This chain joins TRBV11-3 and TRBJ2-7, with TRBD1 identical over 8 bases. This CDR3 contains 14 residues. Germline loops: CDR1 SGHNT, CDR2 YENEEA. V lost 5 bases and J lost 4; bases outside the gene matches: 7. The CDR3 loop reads CASSQGATRYEQYF. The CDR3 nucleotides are TGTGCCAGCAGCCAGGGGGCTACCAGGTACGAGCAGTACTTC.